This is a list of T cell receptor beta chains from one sample in a study of control samples from healthy donors and cancer patients. Here immunoSEQ multiplex PCR was the method, and the copy in TCRdb shows in-frame clones only, minus some. The table records around 170,000 clones, 90% of them present only once. The sequenced material came from blood. These receptors all stem from a woman in her forties or fifties in good health. CDR3s include the opening cysteine and the closing phenylalanine or tryptophan. D genes are given only for firm matches. Clone size is not always given. Where it is, it says once, few, many or a class for expanded clones.

CDR3nt: TGCAGCGTTGAAGGGCAGACCTACGAGCAGTACTTC
CDR3aa: CSVEGQTYEQYF
abundance: NA
v_gene: TRBV29-1
j_gene: TRBJ2-7
d_gene: NA

CDR3nt: TGTGCCAGCAGCCCCGTAGGGGGCACTGAAGCTTTCTTT
CDR3aa: CASSPVGGTEAFF
abundance: NA
v_gene: TRBV7-8
j_gene: TRBJ1-1
d_gene: NA

CDR3nt: TGTGCCAGCAGCTCGCGGGACTCCGTACACACAGATACGCAGTATTTT
CDR3aa: CASSSRDSVHTDTQYF
abundance: NA
v_gene: TRBV13
j_gene: TRBJ2-3
d_gene: NA

CDR3nt: TGCGCCAGCAGCTTTCAGGGGTACACCGGGGAGCTGTTTTTT
CDR3aa: CASSFQGYTGELFF
abundance: NA
v_gene: TRBV5-1
j_gene: TRBJ2-2
d_gene: NA

CDR3nt: TGTGCCAGCAGCGGAGGGGGGGACGGGGGTTCACCCCTCCACTTT
CDR3aa: CASSGGGDGGSPLHF
abundance: few
v_gene: TRBV9
j_gene: TRBJ1-6
d_gene: NA

CDR3nt: TGTGCCAGCAGTTTAGTAAACAATGAGCAGTTCTTC
CDR3aa: CASSLVNNEQFF
abundance: once
v_gene: TRBV12-3/TRBV12-4
j_gene: TRBJ2-1
d_gene: NA

CDR3nt: TGTGCCAGCCGAAAACCGACACGAAGCACAGATACGCAGTATTTT
CDR3aa: CASRKPTRSTDTQYF
abundance: NA
v_gene: TRBV28
j_gene: TRBJ2-3
d_gene: NA

CDR3nt: TGTGCCAGCAAGGTGACAGGGATAGGTAGCTACACCTTC
CDR3aa: CASKVTGIGSYTF
abundance: NA
v_gene: TRBV2
j_gene: TRBJ1-2
d_gene: TRBD1

CDR3nt: TGCGCCAGCAGCCCCAGAGCAGGGTCCACTGAAGCTTTCTTT
CDR3aa: CASSPRAGSTEAFF
abundance: once
v_gene: TRBV5-1
j_gene: TRBJ1-1
d_gene: NA

CDR3nt: TGTGCCAGCAGCTTAAGCCCTTTAGACACTGAAGCTTTCTTT
CDR3aa: CASSLSPLDTEAFF
abundance: NA
v_gene: TRBV7-9
j_gene: TRBJ1-1
d_gene: NA

CDR3nt: TGTGCCAGCAGCTTAGTAGGGACGGACTATGGCTACACCTTC
CDR3aa: CASSLVGTDYGYTF
abundance: NA
v_gene: TRBV7-8
j_gene: TRBJ1-2
d_gene: NA

CDR3nt: TGCGCCAGCAGCCAAGATTTCGCTAGCGGGATAGGGGATACGCAGTATTTT
CDR3aa: CASSQDFASGIGDTQYF
abundance: NA
v_gene: TRBV4-1
j_gene: TRBJ2-3
d_gene: TRBD2

CDR3nt: TGTGCCTGGAGTTCAATGGGCACAGATACGCAGTATTTT
CDR3aa: CAWSSMGTDTQYF
abundance: NA
v_gene: TRBV30
j_gene: TRBJ2-3
d_gene: NA

CDR3nt: TGTGCCAGCTCACTTTACCTAGCGGAGAGGGGGAACACCGGGGAGCTGTTTTTT
CDR3aa: CASSLYLAERGNTGELFF
abundance: NA
v_gene: TRBV18
j_gene: TRBJ2-2
d_gene: TRBD2

CDR3nt: TGTGCCAGCAGCTTTGAGCCCACTGAAGCTTTCTTT
CDR3aa: CASSFEPTEAFF
abundance: few
v_gene: TRBV5-6
j_gene: TRBJ1-1
d_gene: NA

CDR3nt: TGTGCCAGCAGCTTATGGGACATAGATAACTATGGCTACACCTTC
CDR3aa: CASSLWDIDNYGYTF
abundance: NA
v_gene: TRBV7-9
j_gene: TRBJ1-2
d_gene: NA

CDR3nt: TGTGCCAGCAGCCAGTCCAGGGGGCTTGGCGAGCAGTACTTC
CDR3aa: CASSQSRGLGEQYF
abundance: NA
v_gene: TRBV7-8
j_gene: TRBJ2-7
d_gene: TRBD1

CDR3nt: TGTGCCAGCAGGGGCAGGACAGGGGTCTACTACGAGCAGTACTTC
CDR3aa: CASRGRTGVYYEQYF
abundance: once
v_gene: TRBV6-5
j_gene: TRBJ2-7
d_gene: TRBD1

CDR3nt: TGTGCCAGCAGTTACATCAGTGCCCCGGGGACTGAAGCTTTCTTT
CDR3aa: CASSYISAPGTEAFF
abundance: once
v_gene: TRBV6-5
j_gene: TRBJ1-1
d_gene: NA

CDR3nt: TGTGCCAGCAGTGGCGGGGACAGATGGAACACTGAAGCTTTCTTT
CDR3aa: CASSGGDRWNTEAFF
abundance: NA
v_gene: TRBV25-1
j_gene: TRBJ1-1
d_gene: TRBD1

CDR3nt: TGTGCCATCAGTGTAGAGGGACAGGTCTATGGCTACACCTTC
CDR3aa: CAISVEGQVYGYTF
abundance: NA
v_gene: TRBV10-3
j_gene: TRBJ1-2
d_gene: TRBD1

CDR3nt: TGTGCCATCAGTGTGGTCGGGCAGAACACTGAAGCTTTCTTT
CDR3aa: CAISVVGQNTEAFF
abundance: NA
v_gene: TRBV10-3
j_gene: TRBJ1-1
d_gene: NA

CDR3nt: TGTGCCACCAGTGACTCAAGGACTAGCGGGGGGGGTAATGAGCAGTTCTTC
CDR3aa: CATSDSRTSGGGNEQFF
abundance: NA
v_gene: TRBV24-1
j_gene: TRBJ2-1
d_gene: TRBD2

CDR3nt: TGTGCCAGCAGTTACCCCGGGCTAGCGGTGCCACCGCAGTACTTC
CDR3aa: CASSYPGLAVPPQYF
abundance: NA
v_gene: TRBV6-2/TRBV6-3
j_gene: TRBJ2-7
d_gene: TRBD2

CDR3nt: TGTGCCAGCTGGAGTTCTGGGGCCAACGTCCTGACTTTC
CDR3aa: CASWSSGANVLTF
abundance: once
v_gene: TRBV6-6
j_gene: TRBJ2-6
d_gene: NA

CDR3nt: TGCGCCAGCAGCCCGGGACAGGCGATCTCTGGGGCCAACGTCCTGACTTTC
CDR3aa: CASSPGQAISGANVLTF
abundance: NA
v_gene: TRBV4-1
j_gene: TRBJ2-6
d_gene: TRBD1

CDR3nt: TGTGCCAGCAGTTATCAGGGGGCCGATTCACCCCTCCACTTT
CDR3aa: CASSYQGADSPLHF
abundance: NA
v_gene: TRBV6-5
j_gene: TRBJ1-6
d_gene: TRBD1

CDR3nt: TGCGCCAGCAGCCAAGGGTCCAGGGACGAGCAGTACTTC
CDR3aa: CASSQGSRDEQYF
abundance: NA
v_gene: TRBV4-3
j_gene: TRBJ2-7
d_gene: NA

CDR3nt: TGTGCCAGCAGGGGGCGCGGGACCCCCCTCCACTTT
CDR3aa: CASRGRGTPLHF
abundance: NA
v_gene: TRBV5-6
j_gene: TRBJ1-6
d_gene: NA

CDR3nt: TGCGCCAGCAGCTTGAGCCAGGGCTACGAGCAGTACTTC
CDR3aa: CASSLSQGYEQYF
abundance: NA
v_gene: TRBV5-1
j_gene: TRBJ2-7
d_gene: NA

CDR3nt: TGTGCCAGCAGCCAAGCAGGGAAGGGATTTTTGGCCAAAAACATTCAGTACTTC
CDR3aa: CASSQAGKGFLAKNIQYF
abundance: NA
v_gene: TRBV3-1/TRBV3-2
j_gene: TRBJ2-4
d_gene: NA

CDR3nt: TGTGCCAGCAGTGAATTATCAGGGTGGGACGACGAGCAGTACTTC
CDR3aa: CASSELSGWDDEQYF
abundance: NA
v_gene: TRBV2
j_gene: TRBJ2-7
d_gene: NA

CDR3nt: TGTGCCAGCAGCACTTACGAGCAGTACTTC
CDR3aa: CASSTYEQYF
abundance: NA
v_gene: TRBV28
j_gene: TRBJ2-7
d_gene: NA

CDR3nt: TGTGCCAGCAGACCCGGTTCTGGAAACACCATATATTTT
CDR3aa: CASRPGSGNTIYF
abundance: NA
v_gene: TRBV6-5
j_gene: TRBJ1-3
d_gene: NA

CDR3nt: TGTGCCAGCAGCCAGGGGCAGGGCACTGAAGCTTTCTTT
CDR3aa: CASSQGQGTEAFF
abundance: few
v_gene: TRBV7-9
j_gene: TRBJ1-1
d_gene: NA

CDR3nt: TGTGCCAGCAGCACCTTACTCGGGGATACGCAGTATTTT
CDR3aa: CASSTLLGDTQYF
abundance: NA
v_gene: TRBV5-6
j_gene: TRBJ2-3
d_gene: NA

CDR3nt: TGCAGCGTTGAAGTTCCGGTTGCCGGGCGGAACTATGGCTACACCTTC
CDR3aa: CSVEVPVAGRNYGYTF
abundance: NA
v_gene: TRBV29-1
j_gene: TRBJ1-2
d_gene: NA

CDR3nt: TGTGCCAGCAGCCAAGACAGGGGGAGCTCCTACAATGAGCAGTTCTTC
CDR3aa: CASSQDRGSSYNEQFF
abundance: NA
v_gene: TRBV14
j_gene: TRBJ2-1
d_gene: TRBD1

CDR3nt: TGTGCCAGCAGTTTGGGGAACACTGAAGCTTTCTTT
CDR3aa: CASSLGNTEAFF
abundance: NA
v_gene: TRBV12-3/TRBV12-4
j_gene: TRBJ1-1
d_gene: NA

CDR3nt: TGTGCCTGGAGGTACTCTGGGGCCAACGTCCTGACTTTC
CDR3aa: CAWRYSGANVLTF
abundance: NA
v_gene: TRBV30
j_gene: TRBJ2-6
d_gene: NA

CDR3nt: TGTGCTAGTGGTCCGGGACAGGGGGCGAGTGCAGATACGCAGTATTTT
CDR3aa: CASGPGQGASADTQYF
abundance: NA
v_gene: TRBV12-5
j_gene: TRBJ2-3
d_gene: TRBD1

CDR3nt: TGTGCCAGCAGCCCCCATACCTTAGCCTCTGGGGCCAACGTCCTGACTTTC
CDR3aa: CASSPHTLASGANVLTF
abundance: NA
v_gene: TRBV9
j_gene: TRBJ2-6
d_gene: NA

CDR3nt: TGCGCCAGCAGCCAAGTGAGGCAGCGCACAGATACGCAGTATTTT
CDR3aa: CASSQVRQRTDTQYF
abundance: NA
v_gene: TRBV4-3
j_gene: TRBJ2-3
d_gene: NA

CDR3nt: TGTGCCAGCAGCGTACAGGGGGCCCAAGAGACCCAGTACTTC
CDR3aa: CASSVQGAQETQYF
abundance: NA
v_gene: TRBV5-5
j_gene: TRBJ2-5
d_gene: TRBD1